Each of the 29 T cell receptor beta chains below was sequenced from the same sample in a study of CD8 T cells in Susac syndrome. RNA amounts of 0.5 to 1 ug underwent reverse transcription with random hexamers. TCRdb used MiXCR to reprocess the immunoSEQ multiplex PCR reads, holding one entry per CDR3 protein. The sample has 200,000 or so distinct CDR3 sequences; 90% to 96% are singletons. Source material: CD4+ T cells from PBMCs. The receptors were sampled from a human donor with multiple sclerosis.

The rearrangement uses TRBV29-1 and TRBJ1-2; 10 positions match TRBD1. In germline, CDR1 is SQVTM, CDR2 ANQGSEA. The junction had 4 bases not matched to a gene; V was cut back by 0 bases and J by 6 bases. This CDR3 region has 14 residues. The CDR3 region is CSVEDKGQGHGYTF. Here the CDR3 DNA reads TGCAGCGTTGAAGATAAGGGACAGGGGCATGGCTACACCTTC.

CDR3 nucleotide sequence: TGTGCCAGCAGACTGGACAGCTATGGCTACACCTTC. Translating gives CASRLDSYGYTF. This chain links TRBV2 with TRBJ1-2; D may be TRBD1 (6 bases). Germline CDR1 is SNHLY and CDR2 is FYNNEI. This CDR3 has 12 residues. Trimming stripped 6 bases from V and 4 bases from J, with 9 bases between.

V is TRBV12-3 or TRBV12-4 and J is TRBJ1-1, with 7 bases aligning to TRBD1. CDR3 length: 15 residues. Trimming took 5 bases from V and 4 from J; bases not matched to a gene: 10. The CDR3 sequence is CASSKQTGLGTEAFF. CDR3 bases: TGTGCCAGCAGTAAGCAGACAGGGTTGGGCACTGAAGCTTTCTTT.

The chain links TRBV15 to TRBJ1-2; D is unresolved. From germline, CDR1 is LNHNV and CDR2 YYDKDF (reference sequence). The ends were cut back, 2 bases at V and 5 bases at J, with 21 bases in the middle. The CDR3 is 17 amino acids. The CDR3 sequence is CATSRSWSAGIGYGYTF. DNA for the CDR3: TGTGCCACCAGCAGATCATGGTCCGCTGGGATCGGTTATGGCTACACCTTC.

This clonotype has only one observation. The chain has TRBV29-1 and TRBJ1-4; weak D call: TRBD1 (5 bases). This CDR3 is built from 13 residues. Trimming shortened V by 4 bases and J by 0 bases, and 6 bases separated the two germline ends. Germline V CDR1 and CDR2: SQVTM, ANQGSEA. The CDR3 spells CSVGGATNEKLFF. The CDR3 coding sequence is TGCAGCGTTGGGGGGGCAACTAATGAAAAACTGTTTTTT. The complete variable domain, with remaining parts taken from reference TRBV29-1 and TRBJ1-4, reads SAVISQKPSRDICQRGTSLTIQCQVDSQVTMMFWYRQQPGQSLTLIATANQGSEATYESGFVIDKFPISRPNLTFSTLTVSNMSPEDSSIYLCSVGGATNEKLFFGSGTQLSVL.

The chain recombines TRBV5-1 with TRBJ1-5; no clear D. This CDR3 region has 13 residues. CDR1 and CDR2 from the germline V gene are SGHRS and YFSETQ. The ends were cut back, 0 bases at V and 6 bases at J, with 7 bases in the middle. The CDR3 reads CASSLGDGQPQHF. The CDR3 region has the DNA TGCGCCAGCAGCTTGGGGGATGGTCAGCCCCAGCATTTT. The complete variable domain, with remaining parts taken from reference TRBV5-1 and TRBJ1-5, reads KAGVTQTPRYLIKTRGQQVTLSCSPISGHRSVSWYQQTPGQGLQFLFEYFSETQRNKGNFPGRFSGRQFSNSRSEMNVSTLELGDSALYLCASSLGDGQPQHFGDGTRLSIL.

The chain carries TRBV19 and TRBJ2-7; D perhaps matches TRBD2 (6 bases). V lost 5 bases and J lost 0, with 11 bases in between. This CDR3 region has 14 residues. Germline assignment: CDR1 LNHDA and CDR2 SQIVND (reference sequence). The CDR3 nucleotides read TGTGCCAGTAGTCCGGGACTGTACTCCTACGAGCAGTACTTC. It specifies CASSPGLYSYEQYF.

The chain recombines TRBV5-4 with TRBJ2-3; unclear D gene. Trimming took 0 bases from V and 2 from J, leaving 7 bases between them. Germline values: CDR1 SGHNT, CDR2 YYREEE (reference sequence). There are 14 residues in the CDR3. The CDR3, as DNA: TGTGCCAGCAGCTTGGACTCTAACACAGATACGCAGTATTTT. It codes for CASSLDSNTDTQYF. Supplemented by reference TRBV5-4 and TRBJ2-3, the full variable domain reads ETGVTQSPTHLIKTRGQQVTLRCSSQSGHNTVSWYQQALGQGPQFIFQYYREEENGRGNFPPRFSGLQFPNYSSELNVNALELDDSALYLCASSLDSNTDTQYFGPGTRLTVL.

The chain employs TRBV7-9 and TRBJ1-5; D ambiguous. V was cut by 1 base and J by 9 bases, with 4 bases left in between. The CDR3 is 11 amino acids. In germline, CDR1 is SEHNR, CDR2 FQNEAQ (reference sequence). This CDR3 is CASSLEGPQHF. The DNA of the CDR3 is TGTGCCAGCAGCTTAGAAGGGCCCCAGCATTTT.

Written as DNA, the CDR3 is TGCAGTGCTAGAGGATTTGGCGGGGGAAACAATGAGCAGTTCTTC. Translation gives CSARGFGGGNNEQFF. The genes are TRBV20-1 and TRBJ2-1; 7 bases fit TRBD2. The V and J ends lost 1 base and 5 bases, in that order; junction bases with no gene match: 8. CDR3 length: 15 residues. Germline loops: CDR1 DFQATT, CDR2 SNEGSKA (reference sequence).

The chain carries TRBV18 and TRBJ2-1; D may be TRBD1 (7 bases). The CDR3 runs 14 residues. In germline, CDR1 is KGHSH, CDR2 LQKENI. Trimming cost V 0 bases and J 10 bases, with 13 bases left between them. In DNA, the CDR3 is TGTGCCAGCTCACCACCGGAGGGGGCCTACGAGCAGTTCTTC. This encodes CASSPPEGAYEQFF.

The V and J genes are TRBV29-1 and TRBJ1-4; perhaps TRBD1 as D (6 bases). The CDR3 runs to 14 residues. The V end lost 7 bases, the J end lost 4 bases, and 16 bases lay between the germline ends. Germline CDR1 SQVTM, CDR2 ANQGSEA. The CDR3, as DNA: TGCAGCGCCCAAGGGGGGACGAATAATGAAAAACTGTTTTTT. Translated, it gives CSAQGGTNNEKLFF.

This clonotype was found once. Here the CDR3 reads CSVVEHSYEQYF. CDR3 DNA: TGCAGCGTTGTTGAGCATTCCTACGAGCAGTACTTC. V gene TRBV29-1 combines with J gene TRBJ2-7; the D is unclear. Germline V gene data show CDR1 as SQVTM and CDR2 as ANQGSEA. V lost 4 bases and J lost 1, with 8 bases in between. There are 12 residues in the CDR3.

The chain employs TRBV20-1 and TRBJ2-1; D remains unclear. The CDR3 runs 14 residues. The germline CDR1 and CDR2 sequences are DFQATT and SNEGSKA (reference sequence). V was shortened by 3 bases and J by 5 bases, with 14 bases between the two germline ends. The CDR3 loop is CSASRVGNHNEQFF. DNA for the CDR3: TGCAGTGCTAGCCGGGTAGGAAACCACAATGAGCAGTTCTTC.

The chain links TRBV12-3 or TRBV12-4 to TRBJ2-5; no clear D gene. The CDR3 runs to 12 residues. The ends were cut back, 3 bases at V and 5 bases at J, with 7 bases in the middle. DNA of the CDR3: TGTGCCAGCAGTTTTATGCCGGAGACCCAGTACTTC. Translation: CASSFMPETQYF.

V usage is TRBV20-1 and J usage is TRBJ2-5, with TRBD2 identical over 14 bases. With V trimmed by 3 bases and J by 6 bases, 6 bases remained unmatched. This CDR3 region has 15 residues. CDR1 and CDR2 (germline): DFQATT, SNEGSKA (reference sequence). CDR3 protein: CSASRLAGGPKTQYF. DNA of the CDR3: TGCAGTGCTAGTAGACTAGCGGGGGGGCCGAAGACCCAGTACTTC.

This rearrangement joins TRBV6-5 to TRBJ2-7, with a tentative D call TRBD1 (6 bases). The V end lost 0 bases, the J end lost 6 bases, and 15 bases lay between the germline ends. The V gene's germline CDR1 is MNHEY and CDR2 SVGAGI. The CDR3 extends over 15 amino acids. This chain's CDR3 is CASSYSQGWLGEQYF. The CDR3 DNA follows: TGTGCCAGCAGTTACTCACAGGGTTGGTTGGGCGAGCAGTACTTC.

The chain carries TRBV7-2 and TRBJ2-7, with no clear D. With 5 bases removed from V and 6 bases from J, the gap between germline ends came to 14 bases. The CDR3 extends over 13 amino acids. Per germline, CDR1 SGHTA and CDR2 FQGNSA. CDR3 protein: CASSPVLVAEQYF. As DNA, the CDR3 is TGTGCCAGCAGCCCAGTCTTGGTCGCCGAGCAGTACTTC.

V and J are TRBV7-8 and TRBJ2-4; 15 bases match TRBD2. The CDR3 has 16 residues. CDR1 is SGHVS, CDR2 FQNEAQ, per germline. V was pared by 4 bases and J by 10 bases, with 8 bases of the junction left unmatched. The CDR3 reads CASSSGLAGGRRIQYF. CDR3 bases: TGTGCCAGCAGCTCCGGACTAGCGGGGGGGCGACGGATTCAGTACTTC.

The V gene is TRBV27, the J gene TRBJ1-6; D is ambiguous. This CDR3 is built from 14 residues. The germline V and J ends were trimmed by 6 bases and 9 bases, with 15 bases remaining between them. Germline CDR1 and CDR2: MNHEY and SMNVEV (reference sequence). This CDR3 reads CASSPGRVSSPLHF. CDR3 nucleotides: TGTGCCAGCAGCCCCGGGAGAGTTTCTTCACCCCTCCACTTT.

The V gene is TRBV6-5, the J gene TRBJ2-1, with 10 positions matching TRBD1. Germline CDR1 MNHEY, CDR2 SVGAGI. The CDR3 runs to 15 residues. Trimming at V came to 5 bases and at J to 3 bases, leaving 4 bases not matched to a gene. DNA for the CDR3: TGTGCCAGCAGTGCCCGGGACAGGGGCTACAATGAGCAGTTCTTC. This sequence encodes CASSARDRGYNEQFF.

CDR3 coding DNA: TGCGCCAGCAGTCAAGTCCAAGGGAAGACCCAGTACTTC. Translated, it gives CASSQVQGKTQYF. This sequence joins TRBV23-1 and TRBJ2-5; D is undetermined. TRBV23-1 belongs to the ORF category, with a function that is uncertain. V lost 2 bases and J 6 bases, leaving 10 bases between the germline ends. The CDR3 covers 13 residues.

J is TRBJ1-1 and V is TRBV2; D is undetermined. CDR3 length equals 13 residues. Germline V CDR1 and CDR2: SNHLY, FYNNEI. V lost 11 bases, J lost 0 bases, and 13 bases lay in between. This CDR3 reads CAVLRSMNTEAFF. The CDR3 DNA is TGTGCCGTATTAAGGTCTATGAACACTGAAGCTTTCTTT.

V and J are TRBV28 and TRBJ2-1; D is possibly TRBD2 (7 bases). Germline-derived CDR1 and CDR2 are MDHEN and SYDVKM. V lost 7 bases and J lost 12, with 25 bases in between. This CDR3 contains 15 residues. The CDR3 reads CASTYGGPQILGQFF. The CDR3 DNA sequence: TGTGCCAGCACTTACGGGGGGCCGCAAATCTTGGGGCAGTTCTTC.

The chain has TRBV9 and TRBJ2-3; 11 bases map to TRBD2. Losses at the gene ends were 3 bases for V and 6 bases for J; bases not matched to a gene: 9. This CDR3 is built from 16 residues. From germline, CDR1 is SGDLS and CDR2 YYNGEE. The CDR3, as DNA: TGTGCCAGCAGCGCCTTCACTAGCGGGGGCCTCGATACGCAGTATTTT. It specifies CASSAFTSGGLDTQYF.

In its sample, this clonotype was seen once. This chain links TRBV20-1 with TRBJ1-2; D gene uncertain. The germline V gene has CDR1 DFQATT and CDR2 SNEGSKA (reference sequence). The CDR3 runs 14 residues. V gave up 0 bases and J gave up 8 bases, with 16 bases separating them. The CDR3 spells CSARDQRPGSGYTF. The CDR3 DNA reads TGCAGTGCTAGAGATCAAAGGCCCGGGTCCGGCTACACCTTC.

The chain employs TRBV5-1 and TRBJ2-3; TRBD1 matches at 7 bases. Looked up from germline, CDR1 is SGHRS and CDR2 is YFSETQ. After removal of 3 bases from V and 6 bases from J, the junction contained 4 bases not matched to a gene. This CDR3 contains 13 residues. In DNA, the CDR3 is TGCGCCAGCAGCTCGACAGGGTCGGATACGCAGTATTTT. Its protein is CASSSTGSDTQYF. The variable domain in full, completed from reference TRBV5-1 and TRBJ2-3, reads KAGVTQTPRYLIKTRGQQVTLSCSPISGHRSVSWYQQTPGQGLQFLFEYFSETQRNKGNFPGRFSGRQFSNSRSEMNVSTLELGDSALYLCASSSTGSDTQYFGPGTRLTVL.

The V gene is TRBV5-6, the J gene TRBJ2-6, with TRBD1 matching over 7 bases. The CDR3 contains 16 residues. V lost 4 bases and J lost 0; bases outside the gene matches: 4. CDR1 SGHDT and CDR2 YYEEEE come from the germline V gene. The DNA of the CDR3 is TGTGCCAGCAGCGACAGGGTGTACTCTGGGGCCAACGTCCTGACTTTC. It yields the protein CASSDRVYSGANVLTF.

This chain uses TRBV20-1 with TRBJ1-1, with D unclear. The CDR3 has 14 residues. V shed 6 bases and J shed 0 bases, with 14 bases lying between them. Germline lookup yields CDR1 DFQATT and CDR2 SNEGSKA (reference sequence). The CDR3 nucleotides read TGCAGTGCCCCGGACTTGGGGTTGAACACTGAAGCTTTCTTT. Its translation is CSAPDLGLNTEAFF.